Here is one T cell receptor beta chain with its context. Antigen: not known. This entry comes from a study of OX40 agonist ivuxolimab in advanced cancers. Study-wide context: Anti-PD-1, anti-PD-L1 or anti-CTLA-4 therapy given earlier was allowed, and 40% had some. The study reported partial responses in three patients: one hepatocellular carcinoma, two cutaneous melanoma. General observations from the study: Both CD4+ and CD8+ T cell populations in blood had undergone clonal expansion by week 6 at 0.1 to 3.0 mg/kg.

TCRdb keeps only in-frame clones here, not all; method: immunoSEQ multiplex PCR. This table holds approximately 31,000 clones, over 75% found once. Prior autoimmune disease or systemic immunosuppression barred patients. The germline gives CDR1 MNHEY, CDR2 SMNVEV (reference sequence). The CDR3 is 14 amino acids. V was clipped by 3 bases and J by 3 bases, with 8 bases between them. Sequencing was performed on CD4+ or CD8+ T cells sorted from blood, taken in a trial of the OX40 agonist ivuxolimab. The chain is built from TRBV27 and TRBJ2-2; D is tentatively TRBD1 or TRBD2 (5 bases each). The clonotype originates from an adult with an advanced solid tumor such as melanoma, head and neck, liver or kidney cancer. The CDR3 loop is CASSLGPYTGELFF. CDR3 nucleotide sequence: TGTGCCAGCAGTTTGGGACCGTACACCGGGGAGCTGTTTTTT.